This T cell receptor (beta chain) is from a study of blood T cell repertoires in COVID-19. Profiling relied on immunoSEQ multiplex PCR, and the TCRdb table lists in-frame clones only, not all of them. Among 350,000 or so clones listed, 90% were seen once. CDR1 and CDR2 from the germline V gene are LNHDA and SQIVND (reference sequence). The CDR3 contains 17 residues. V was clipped by 6 bases and J by 3 bases; unmatched bases: 12. Sequenced: peripheral blood. The V gene is TRBV19, the J gene TRBJ1-4; TRBD1 matches at 8 bases. The receptor was isolated from a man between 18 and 29 years old with active or convalescent COVID-19. This CDR3 is CASSAHGRGHANEKLFF. In DNA form, the CDR3 reads TGTGCCAGTAGCGCCCACGGCAGGGGGCATGCTAATGAAAAACTGTTTTTT. The variable domain in full, with the rest retrieved from reference TRBV19 and TRBJ1-4, is DGGITQSPKYLFRKEGQNVTLSCEQNLNHDAMYWYRQDPGQGLRLIYYSQIVNDFQKGDIAEGYSVSREKKESFPLTVTSAQKNPTAFYLCASSAHGRGHANEKLFFGSGTQLSVL.